The clone carrying this T cell receptor beta chain has just a few counts. Germline is not matched at one junction end, which may reflect a read error. Amplification targeted the TCR beta CDR3 regions, with RNA transcripts as the source material. First-round RT-PCR used HTBI primers; second-round multiplex PCR followed. TCRdb reanalysed the multiplex PCR reads using MiXCR and keeps one entry per CDR3 protein. The data contain a few hundred thousand distinct CDR3 sequences, more than 20% of them singletons. The CDR3 runs 15 residues. Per germline, CDR1 SNHLY and CDR2 FYNNEI. This entry comes from a study of Graves' ophthalmopathy and Graves' hyperthyroidism.

The J gene is TRBJ2-5, the V gene TRBV2; D might be TRBD1 (5 bases). Source material: peripheral blood. This TCR was sampled from a woman in her late teens or twenties with stable Graves' hyperthyroidism. In DNA form, the CDR3 reads TGTTCCAGCAGGGATCAAACGAGACGGACAGAGACCCAGTACTTC. Amino acids: CSSRDQTRRTETQYF.